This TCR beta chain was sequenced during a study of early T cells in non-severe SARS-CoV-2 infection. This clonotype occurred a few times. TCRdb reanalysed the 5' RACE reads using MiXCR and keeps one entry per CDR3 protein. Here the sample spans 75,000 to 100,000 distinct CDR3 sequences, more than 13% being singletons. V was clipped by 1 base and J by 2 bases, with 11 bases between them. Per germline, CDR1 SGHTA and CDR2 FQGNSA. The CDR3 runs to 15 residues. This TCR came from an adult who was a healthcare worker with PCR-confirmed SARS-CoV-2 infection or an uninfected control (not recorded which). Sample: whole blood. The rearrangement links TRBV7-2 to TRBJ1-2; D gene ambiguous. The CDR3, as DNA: TGTGCCAGCAGCTTAGGACTGAGAGCAAACTATGGCTACACCTTC. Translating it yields CASSLGLRANYGYTF.